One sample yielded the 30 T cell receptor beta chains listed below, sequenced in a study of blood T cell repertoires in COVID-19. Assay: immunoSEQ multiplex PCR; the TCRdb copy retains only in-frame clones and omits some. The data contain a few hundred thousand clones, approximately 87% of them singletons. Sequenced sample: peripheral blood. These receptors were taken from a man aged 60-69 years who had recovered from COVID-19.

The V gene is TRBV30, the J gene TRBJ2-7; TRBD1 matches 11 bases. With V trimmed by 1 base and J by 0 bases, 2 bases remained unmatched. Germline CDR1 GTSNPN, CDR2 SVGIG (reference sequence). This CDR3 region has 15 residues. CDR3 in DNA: TGTGCCTGGAGTGGGGGGACAGGGGGCTCCTACGAGCAGTACTTC. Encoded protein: CAWSGGTGGSYEQYF.

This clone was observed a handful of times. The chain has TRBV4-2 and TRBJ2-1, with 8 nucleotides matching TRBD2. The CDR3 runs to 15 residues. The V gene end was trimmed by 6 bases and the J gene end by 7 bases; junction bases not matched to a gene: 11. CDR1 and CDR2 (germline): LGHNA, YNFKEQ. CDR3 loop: CASRPGGALVNEQFF. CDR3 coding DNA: TGTGCCAGCAGACCCGGGGGGGCGCTGGTGAATGAGCAGTTCTTC.

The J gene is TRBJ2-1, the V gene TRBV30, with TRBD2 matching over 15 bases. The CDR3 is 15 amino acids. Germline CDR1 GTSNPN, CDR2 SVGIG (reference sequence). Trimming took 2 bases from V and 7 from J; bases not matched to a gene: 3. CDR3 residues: CAWSRTSGRVNEQFF. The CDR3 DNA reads TGTGCCTGGAGTCGGACTAGCGGGAGGGTTAATGAGCAGTTCTTC.

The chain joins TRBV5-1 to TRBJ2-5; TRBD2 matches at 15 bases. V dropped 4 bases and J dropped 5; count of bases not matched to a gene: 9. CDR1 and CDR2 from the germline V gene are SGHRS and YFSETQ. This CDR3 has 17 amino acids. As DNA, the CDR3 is TGCGCCAGCAGCCCATCTGGGACTAGCGGGAGGATGGAGACCCAGTACTTC. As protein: CASSPSGTSGRMETQYF.

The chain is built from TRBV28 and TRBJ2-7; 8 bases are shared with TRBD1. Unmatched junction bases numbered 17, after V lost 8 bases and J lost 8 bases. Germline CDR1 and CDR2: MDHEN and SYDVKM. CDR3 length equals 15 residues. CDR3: CASCGLGQGPIQQYF. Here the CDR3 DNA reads TGTGCCAGCTGCGGGCTCGGACAGGGACCCATTCAGCAGTACTTC.

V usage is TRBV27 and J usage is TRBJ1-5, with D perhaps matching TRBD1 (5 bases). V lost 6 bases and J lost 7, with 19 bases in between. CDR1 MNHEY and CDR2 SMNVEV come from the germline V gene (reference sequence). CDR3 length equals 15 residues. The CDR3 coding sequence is TGTGCCAGCAGACAAAACAGGCTTCCGTGGCAGCCCCAGCATTTT. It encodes CASRQNRLPWQPQHF.

In DNA form, the CDR3 reads TGTGCCAGTAGTACAACCGGGACTCGGGCTGAAGCTTTCTTT. This sequence encodes CASSTTGTRAEAFF. V usage is TRBV19 and J usage is TRBJ1-1; D perhaps matches TRBD1 (5 bases). V was pared by 4 bases and J by 6 bases, with 15 bases between. The germline V gene has CDR1 LNHDA and CDR2 SQIVND (reference sequence). This CDR3 is built from 14 residues.

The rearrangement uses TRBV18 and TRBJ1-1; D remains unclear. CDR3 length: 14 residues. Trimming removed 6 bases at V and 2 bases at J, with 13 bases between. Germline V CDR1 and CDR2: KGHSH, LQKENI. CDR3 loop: CASSPLRANTEAFF. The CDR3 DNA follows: TGTGCCAGCTCCCCCCTGAGAGCAAACACTGAAGCTTTCTTT.

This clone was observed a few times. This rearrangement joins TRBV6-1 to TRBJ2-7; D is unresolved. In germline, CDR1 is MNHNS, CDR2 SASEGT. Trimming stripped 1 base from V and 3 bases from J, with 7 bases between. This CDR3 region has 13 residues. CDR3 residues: CASSEVGYYEQYF. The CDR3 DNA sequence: TGTGCCAGCAGTGAAGTGGGCTACTACGAGCAGTACTTC.

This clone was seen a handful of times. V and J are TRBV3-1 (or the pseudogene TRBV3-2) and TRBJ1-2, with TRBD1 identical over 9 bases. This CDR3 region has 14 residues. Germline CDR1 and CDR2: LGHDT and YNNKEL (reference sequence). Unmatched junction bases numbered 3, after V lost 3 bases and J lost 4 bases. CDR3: CASSHRQGVYGYTF. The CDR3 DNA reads TGTGCCAGCAGCCACCGACAGGGGGTCTATGGCTACACCTTC.

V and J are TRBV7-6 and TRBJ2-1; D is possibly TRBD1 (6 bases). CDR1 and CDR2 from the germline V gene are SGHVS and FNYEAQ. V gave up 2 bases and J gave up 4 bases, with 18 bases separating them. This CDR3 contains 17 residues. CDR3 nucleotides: TGTGCCAGCAGCTTAATGACGGACAGACAAGGATACAATGAGCAGTTCTTC. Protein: CASSLMTDRQGYNEQFF. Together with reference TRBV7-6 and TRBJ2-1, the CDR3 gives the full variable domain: GAGVSQSPRYKVTKRGQDVALRCDPISGHVSLYWYRQALGQGPEFLTYFNYEAQQDKSGLPNDRFSAERPEGSISTLTIQRTEQRDSAMYRCASSLMTDRQGYNEQFFGPGTRLTVL.

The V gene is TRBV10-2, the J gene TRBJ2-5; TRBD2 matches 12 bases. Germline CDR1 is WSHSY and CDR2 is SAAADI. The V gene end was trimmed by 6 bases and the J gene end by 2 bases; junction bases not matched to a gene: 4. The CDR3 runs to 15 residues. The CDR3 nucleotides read TGCGCCAGCAGACTAGCGGGGGGCCGACAAGAGACCCAGTACTTC. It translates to CASRLAGGRQETQYF.

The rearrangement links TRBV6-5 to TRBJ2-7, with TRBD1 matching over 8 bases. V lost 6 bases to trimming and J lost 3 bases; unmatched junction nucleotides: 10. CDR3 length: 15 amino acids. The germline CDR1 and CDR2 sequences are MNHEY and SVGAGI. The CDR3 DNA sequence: TGTGCCAGCAGCCGACTTGACAGGGGAGACTACGAGCAGTACTTC. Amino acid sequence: CASSRLDRGDYEQYF.

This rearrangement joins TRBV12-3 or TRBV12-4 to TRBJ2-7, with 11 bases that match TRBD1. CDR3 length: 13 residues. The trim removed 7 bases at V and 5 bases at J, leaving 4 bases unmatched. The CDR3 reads CASMGQGVNEQYF. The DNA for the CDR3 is TGTGCCAGCATGGGACAGGGGGTTAACGAGCAGTACTTC.

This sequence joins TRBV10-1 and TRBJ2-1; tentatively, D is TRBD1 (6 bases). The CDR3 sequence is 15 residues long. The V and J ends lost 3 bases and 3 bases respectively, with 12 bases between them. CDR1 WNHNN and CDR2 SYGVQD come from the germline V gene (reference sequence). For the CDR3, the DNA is TGCGCCAGCAGTGAACCGGGACAATACTACAATGAGCAGTTCTTC. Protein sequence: CASSEPGQYYNEQFF.

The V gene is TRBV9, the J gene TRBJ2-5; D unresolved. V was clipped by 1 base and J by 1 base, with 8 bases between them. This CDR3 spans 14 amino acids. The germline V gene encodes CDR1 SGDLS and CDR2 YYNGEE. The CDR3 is CASSVSSGQETQYF. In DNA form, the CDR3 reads TGTGCCAGCAGCGTAAGTTCCGGCCAAGAGACCCAGTACTTC.

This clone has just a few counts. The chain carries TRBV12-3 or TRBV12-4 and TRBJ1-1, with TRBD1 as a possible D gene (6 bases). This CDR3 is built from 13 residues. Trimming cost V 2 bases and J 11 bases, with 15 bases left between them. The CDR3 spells CASSLSGGTRAFF. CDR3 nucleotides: TGTGCCAGCAGTTTATCGGGGGGCACTAGGGCTTTCTTT.

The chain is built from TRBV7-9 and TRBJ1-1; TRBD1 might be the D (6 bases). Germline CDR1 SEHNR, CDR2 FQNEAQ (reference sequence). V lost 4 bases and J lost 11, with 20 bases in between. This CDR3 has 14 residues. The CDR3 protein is CASSSKKDSSLAFF. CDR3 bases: TGTGCCAGCAGCTCAAAGAAGGACAGTAGCTTGGCTTTCTTT.

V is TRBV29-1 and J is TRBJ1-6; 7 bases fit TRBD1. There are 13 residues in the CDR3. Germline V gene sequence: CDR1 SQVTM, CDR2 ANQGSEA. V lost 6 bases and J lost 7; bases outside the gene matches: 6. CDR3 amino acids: CSVRDSANSPLHF. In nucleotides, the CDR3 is TGCAGCGTCCGGGACAGCGCAAATTCACCCCTCCACTTT.

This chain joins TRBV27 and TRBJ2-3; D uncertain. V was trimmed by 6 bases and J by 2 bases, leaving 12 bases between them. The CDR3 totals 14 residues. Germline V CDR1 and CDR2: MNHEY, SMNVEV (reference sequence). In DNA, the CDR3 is TGTGCCAGCAGGTCGCCCGGAGTCACAGATACGCAGTATTTT. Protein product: CASRSPGVTDTQYF.

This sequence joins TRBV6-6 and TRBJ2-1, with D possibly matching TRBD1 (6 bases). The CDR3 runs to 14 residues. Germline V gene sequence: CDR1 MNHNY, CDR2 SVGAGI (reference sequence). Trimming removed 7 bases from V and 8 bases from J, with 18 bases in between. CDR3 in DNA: TGTGCCAGCACCACGAGGGCAGGGGCGGATGAGCAGTTCTTC. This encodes CASTTRAGADEQFF.

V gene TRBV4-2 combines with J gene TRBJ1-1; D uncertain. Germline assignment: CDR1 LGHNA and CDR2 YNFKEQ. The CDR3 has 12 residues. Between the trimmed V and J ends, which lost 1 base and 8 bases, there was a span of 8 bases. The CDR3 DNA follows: TGTGCCAGCAGCCAAGTCACGGGGGAAGCTTTCTTT. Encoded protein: CASSQVTGEAFF.

CDR3 sequence: CASSFRGSHEQFF. In DNA, the CDR3 is TGTGCCAGCAGCTTCCGGGGGAGCCATGAGCAGTTCTTC. The J gene is TRBJ2-1, the V gene TRBV5-6; D may be TRBD2 (6 bases). The V gene lost 2 bases and the J gene lost 8 bases, with 11 bases spanning the gap. This CDR3 is 13 amino acids long. CDR1 SGHDT and CDR2 YYEEEE come from the germline V gene. The full variable domain, completed using reference TRBV5-6 and TRBJ2-1, is DAGVTQSPTHLIKTRGQQVTLRCSPKSGHDTVSWYQQALGQGPQFIFQYYEEEERQRGNFPDRFSGHQFPNYSSELNVNALLLGDSALYLCASSFRGSHEQFFGPGTRLTVL.

The DNA for the CDR3 is TGTGCCAGCAGCTTGAGCTGGGGGACTAGCGGGAGGGCTAGTTACGATGAGCAGTTCTTC. Protein: CASSLSWGTSGRASYDEQFF. The V and J genes are TRBV7-8 and TRBJ2-1; TRBD2 matches 16 bases. Germline V gene data show CDR1 as SGHVS and CDR2 as FQNEAQ. CDR3 length: 20 amino acids. With V trimmed by 3 bases and J by 8 bases, 16 bases remained unmatched. The full variable domain, with the rest looked up from reference TRBV7-8 and TRBJ2-1, is GAGVSQSPRYKVAKRGQDVALRCDPISGHVSLFWYQQALGQGPEFLTYFQNEAQLDKSGLPSDRFFAERPEGSVSTLKIQRTQQEDSAVYLCASSLSWGTSGRASYDEQFFGPGTRLTVL.

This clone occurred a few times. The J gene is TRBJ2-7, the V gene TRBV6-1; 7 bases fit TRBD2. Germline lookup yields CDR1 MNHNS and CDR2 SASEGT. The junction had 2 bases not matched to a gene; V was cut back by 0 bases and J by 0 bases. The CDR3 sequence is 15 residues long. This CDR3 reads CASSEAWGGSYEQYF. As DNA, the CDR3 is TGTGCCAGCAGTGAAGCATGGGGGGGCTCCTACGAGCAGTACTTC.

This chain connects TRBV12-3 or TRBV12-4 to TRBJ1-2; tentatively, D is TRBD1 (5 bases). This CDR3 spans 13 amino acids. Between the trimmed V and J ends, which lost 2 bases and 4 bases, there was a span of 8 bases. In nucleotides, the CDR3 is TGTGCCAGCAGTTTAAGCAGGGTCTATGGCTACACCTTC. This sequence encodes CASSLSRVYGYTF.

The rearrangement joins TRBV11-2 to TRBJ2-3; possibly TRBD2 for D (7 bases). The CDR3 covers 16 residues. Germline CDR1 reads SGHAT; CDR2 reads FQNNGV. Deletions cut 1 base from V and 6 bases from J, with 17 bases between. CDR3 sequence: CASSLGLVGGEDTQYF. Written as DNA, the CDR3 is TGTGCCAGCAGCTTAGGACTAGTAGGGGGGGAGGATACGCAGTATTTT. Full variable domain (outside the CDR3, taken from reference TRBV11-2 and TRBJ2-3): EAGVAQSPRYKIIEKRQSVAFWCNPISGHATLYWYQQILGQGPKLLIQFQNNGVVDDSQLPKDRFSAERLKGVDSTLKIQPAKLEDSAVYLCASSLGLVGGEDTQYFGPGTRLTVL.

CDR3 sequence (DNA): TGTGCCAGCAGAAATACTAGCGCTACGTTCTTC. Translated: CASRNTSATFF. The chain recombines TRBV12-3 or TRBV12-4 with TRBJ2-1; TRBD2 matches at 7 bases. Trimming at V came to 6 bases and at J to 15 bases, leaving 8 bases not matched to a gene. The CDR3 is 11 residues long.

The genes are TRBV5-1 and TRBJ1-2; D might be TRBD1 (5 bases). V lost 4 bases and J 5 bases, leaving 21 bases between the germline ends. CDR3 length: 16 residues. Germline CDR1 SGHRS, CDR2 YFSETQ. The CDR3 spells CASSPLLGREGYGYTF. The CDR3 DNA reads TGCGCCAGCAGCCCCCTTTTGGGCAGGGAGGGATATGGCTACACCTTC.

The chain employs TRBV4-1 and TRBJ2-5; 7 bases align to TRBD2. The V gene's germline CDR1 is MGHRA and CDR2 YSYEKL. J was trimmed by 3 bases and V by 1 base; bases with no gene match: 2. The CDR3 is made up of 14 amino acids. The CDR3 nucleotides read TGCGCCAGCAGCCAAGTTGCGGGGGAAGAGACCCAGTACTTC. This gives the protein CASSQVAGEETQYF.